This T cell receptor (beta chain) was captured in a study of T cells after yellow fever vaccination. This clonotype was recorded a few times. Its target is unknown. The V end lost 4 bases, the J end lost 8 bases, and 21 bases lay between the germline ends. Germline-derived CDR1 and CDR2 are MNHEY and SVGAGI. The CDR3 sequence is 16 residues long. Overall study findings and caveats: The secondary response peaked faster, at day 5 versus 15, but was weaker. Clonotypes found in both CD4 and CD8 compartments made up a small share. Abundant clonotypes from the bulk population could get into FACS-sorted repertoires as contaminants.

In making TCR cDNA, 5'RACE template switching added a universal primer site and UMIs to it. MiXCR was run by TCRdb on the 5' RACE reads, yielding one entry per CDR3 protein. The repertoire holds about 300,000 distinct CDR3 sequences, with around 7% as singletons. This receptor was taken from a young man who received the YFV17D yellow fever vaccine. J is TRBJ2-1 and V is TRBV6-5; D might be TRBD2 (5 bases). The sample in question was PBMCs, obtained about 41 days after the first yellow fever vaccination. CDR3 in amino acids: CASSSPARTAHHEQFF. The CDR3 DNA is TGTGCCAGCAGTTCCCCGGCACGGACTGCGCATCATGAGCAGTTCTTC.